This entry features one T cell receptor (beta chain) sequence. V lost 6 bases to trimming and J lost 1 base; unmatched junction nucleotides: 7. In germline, CDR1 is MNHEY, CDR2 SMNVEV (reference sequence). The CDR3 sequence is 16 residues long. This specimen belongs to a study of blood T cell repertoires in COVID-19. At the level of the study: The origin of the acute and convalescent COVID-19 samples was the United States, Italy and Spain. The cDNA or gDNA used as material had been derived from T cells, B-cell-depleted T cells, or PBMCs.

Generated by immunoSEQ multiplex PCR, the TCRdb table keeps only in-frame clones and is missing some. The sample has roughly 150,000 clones; 65% to 90% are singletons. Sequencing input: peripheral blood. This clonotype originated in a man aged 45-65 years with acute or convalescent COVID-19. The chain has TRBV27 and TRBJ2-3; 10 bases line up with TRBD2. The CDR3 region has the DNA TGTGCCAGCAGCCTGCGACTAGCGGGCCGCACAGATACGCAGTATTTT. The encoded protein is CASSLRLAGRTDTQYF.